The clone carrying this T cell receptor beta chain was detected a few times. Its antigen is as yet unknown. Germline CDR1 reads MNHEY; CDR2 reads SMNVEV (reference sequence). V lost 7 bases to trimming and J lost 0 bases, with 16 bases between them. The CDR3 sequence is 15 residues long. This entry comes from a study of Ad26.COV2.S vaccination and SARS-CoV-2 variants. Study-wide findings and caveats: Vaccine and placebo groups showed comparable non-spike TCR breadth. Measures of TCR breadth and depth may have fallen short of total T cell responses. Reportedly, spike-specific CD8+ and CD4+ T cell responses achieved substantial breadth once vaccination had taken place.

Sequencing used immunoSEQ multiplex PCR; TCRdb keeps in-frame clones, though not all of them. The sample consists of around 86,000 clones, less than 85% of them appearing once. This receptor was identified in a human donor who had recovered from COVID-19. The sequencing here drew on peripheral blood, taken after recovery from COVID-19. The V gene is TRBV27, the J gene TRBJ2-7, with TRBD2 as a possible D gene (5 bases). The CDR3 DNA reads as TGTGCCAGCACCCGAGCGTTGGGGAGCTCCTACGAGCAGTACTTC. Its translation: CASTRALGSSYEQYF.